These 17 T cell receptor beta chains were all obtained from the same sample, sequenced in a study of T-cell reconstitution after alpha-beta-depleted transplantation in children listed by TCRdb under 2016. Receptor amplification or capture employed PCR. The listed sequencing device is Illumina HiSeq 2500. To normalize quantification of the TCRbeta repertoire, the TCR libraries were built with molecular barcoding that relied on unique molecular identifiers. Using fastp at Q25 and MiXCR, TCRdb reprocessed the public reads and kept productive beta chains. Merged by CDR3 protein, the rows form single entries marked with the most common genes and DNA. The sample data list some 120,000 distinct CDR3 sequences, and around 9.8% of these were observed just once. 24% of the sample is taken by the ten largest. The treatment or condition label, as the study defines it: allogeneic hematopoietic cell transplantation with graft depleted of TCRalphabeta T cells and CD19 B cells.

The specimen comprised PBMCs, mostly from graft donor cells, sampled 180 days after TCRalphabeta/CD19-depleted stem cell transplant. These receptors were taken from a girl less than two years old who had a stem cell transplant for combined immunodeficiency, so the T cells may come from the graft donor.

Only a few counts were recorded for this clonotype. The V gene is TRBV15, the J gene TRBJ1-5; 7 positions agree with TRBD1. CDR1 is LNHNV, CDR2 YYDKDF, per germline (reference sequence). The CDR3 loop spans 15 amino acids. V dropped 1 base and J dropped 4; count of bases not matched to a gene: 4. In DNA, the CDR3 is TGTGCCACCAGCAGAGCCGTACAGGGGAATCAGCCCCAGCATTTT. Protein: CATSRAVQGNQPQHF. Supplemented by reference TRBV15 and TRBJ1-5, the full variable domain reads DAMVIQNPRYQVTQFGKPVTLSCSQTLNHNVMYWYQQKSSQAPKLLFHYYDKDFNNEADTPDNFQSRRPNTSFCFLDIRSPGLGDTAMYLCATSRAVQGNQPQHFGDGTRLSIL.

This clonotype was counted ten times or more. V is TRBV27 and J is TRBJ2-1; 7 bases map to TRBD2. V trimming: 4 bases; J trimming: 5 bases; junction bases outside the gene matches: 11. In germline, CDR1 is MNHEY, CDR2 SMNVEV (reference sequence). The CDR3 consists of 16 residues. CDR3 amino acids: CASSSLGAGVHNEQFF. The DNA of the CDR3 is TGTGCCAGCAGTTCCCTTGGGGCGGGGGTCCACAATGAGCAGTTCTTC.

Only a few counts were recorded for this clonotype. The chain employs TRBV5-5 and TRBJ1-5, with TRBD1 matching 7 bases. V shed 0 bases, J shed 9 bases, and the junction held 9 bases outside the gene matches. Per germline, CDR1 SGHKS and CDR2 YYEKEE (reference sequence). This CDR3 contains 15 residues. CDR3 residues: CASSLEGGGSSPQHF. The CDR3 coding sequence is TGTGCCAGCAGCTTGGAGGGAGGGGGCTCCTCGCCCCAGCATTTT.

This clonotype was seen a handful of times. The rearrangement joins TRBV29-1 to TRBJ2-5; 7 bases are a match to TRBD1. The CDR3 totals 13 residues. The junction had 9 bases not matched to a gene; V was cut back by 6 bases and J by 5 bases. Germline CDR1 reads SQVTM; CDR2 reads ANQGSEA. The CDR3 spells CSVPGQGDETQYF. CDR3 in DNA: TGCAGCGTACCGGGGCAGGGGGACGAGACCCAGTACTTC.

The chain links TRBV12-3 or TRBV12-4 to TRBJ2-3; D is perhaps TRBD1 (5 bases). The CDR3 covers 14 residues. Trimming shortened V by 3 bases and J by 6 bases, and 13 bases separated the two germline ends. For the CDR3, the DNA is TGTGCCAGCAGTTTCGTCTCAGGGCGGGATACGCAGTATTTT. Protein: CASSFVSGRDTQYF.

The chain couples TRBV5-1 to TRBJ2-5; either TRBD1 or TRBD2 may fit D (5 bases each). This CDR3 is built from 13 residues. The germline gives CDR1 SGHRS, CDR2 YFSETQ. The V end lost 3 bases, the J end lost 9 bases, and 15 bases lay between the germline ends. The CDR3 sequence is CASSSGPKGPQYF. CDR3 bases: TGCGCCAGCAGCTCGGGGCCGAAGGGACCCCAGTACTTC.

This clonotype was counted only a few times. The V call is TRBV5-5, the J call TRBJ2-7; D is undetermined. With 0 bases removed from V and 4 bases from J, the gap between germline ends came to 5 bases. CDR1 is SGHKS, CDR2 YYEKEE, per germline (reference sequence). This CDR3 region has 12 residues. This CDR3 reads CASSLDGYEQYF. In DNA, the CDR3 is TGTGCCAGCAGCTTGGACGGTTACGAGCAGTACTTC.

This clonotype was observed a few times. One end of the junction is discordant with germline, which a read error may explain. The V and J genes are TRBV12-3 or TRBV12-4 and TRBJ2-5, with D possibly TRBD1 on 5 matching bases. The CDR3 has 16 residues. The CDR3 region is CATSSSIKGFQETQYF. Written as DNA, the CDR3 is TGTGCCACCAGTTCCAGTATCAAGGGGTTCCAAGAGACCCAGTACTTC.

There are a few counts of this clonotype. This CDR3 reads CAISATGGNQPQHF. DNA for the CDR3: TGTGCCATCAGTGCTACAGGGGGCAATCAGCCCCAGCATTTT. The rearrangement links TRBV10-3 to TRBJ1-5; 7 bases match TRBD1. The J segment lost 2 bases and the V segment lost 4 bases, leaving 2 bases of the junction unmatched. Germline lookup yields CDR1 ENHRY and CDR2 SYGVKD. This CDR3 region has 14 residues.

Ten or more counts support this clonotype. The chain joins TRBV10-3 to TRBJ2-1; 8 bases agree with TRBD1. Germline V lookup: CDR1 ENHRY, CDR2 SYGVKD. V trimming: 0 bases; J trimming: 8 bases; junction bases outside the gene matches: 0. There are 13 residues in the CDR3. For the CDR3, the DNA is TGTGCCATCAGTGAGTCGGACAGGGATGAGCAGTTCTTC. Its translation: CAISESDRDEQFF.

This rearrangement joins TRBV7-2 to TRBJ2-1, with 8 bases lining up with TRBD2. There are 16 residues in the CDR3. The germline V gene has CDR1 SGHTA and CDR2 FQGNSA. V was clipped by 4 bases and J by 2 bases; unmatched bases: 7. The CDR3 protein is CASSSQSGGPYNEQFF. The CDR3 nucleotides read TGTGCCAGCAGCTCCCAGAGCGGGGGACCCTACAATGAGCAGTTCTTC.

The chain recombines TRBV20-1 with TRBJ2-1; the match to TRBD2 covers 10 bases. The ends lost 4 bases at V and 4 bases at J; junction bases unmatched: 10. CDR3 length: 16 residues. The germline CDR1 and CDR2 sequences are DFQATT and SNEGSKA (reference sequence). The CDR3 DNA is TGCAGTGCTACCCGACTAGCGGGCAAGGTATACAATGAGCAGTTCTTC. Translation gives CSATRLAGKVYNEQFF.

Only a few counts were recorded for this clonotype. The CDR3 bases are TGCAGTGCTCCCTTGGTCGCGGGCACAGATACGCAGTATTTT. Its protein is CSAPLVAGTDTQYF. J is TRBJ2-3 and V is TRBV20-1; D not resolved. The CDR3 is 14 residues long. Between the trimmed V and J ends, which lost 5 bases and 1 base, there was a span of 13 bases. Germline V gives CDR1 DFQATT, CDR2 SNEGSKA (reference sequence).

This clonotype was detected many times. This sequence joins TRBV7-9 and TRBJ2-7; 7 bases match TRBD1. CDR3 length: 13 amino acids. With V trimmed by 2 bases and J by 2 bases, 0 bases remained unmatched. Looked up from germline, CDR1 is SEHNR and CDR2 is FQNEAQ (reference sequence). Here the CDR3 DNA reads TGTGCCAGCAGCTTAAGGGGGCCCTACGAGCAGTACTTC. It encodes CASSLRGPYEQYF.

The V call is TRBV20-1, the J call TRBJ2-7, with 9 bases aligning to TRBD1. CDR1 and CDR2 from the germline V gene are DFQATT and SNEGSKA (reference sequence). J lost 5 bases, V lost 1 base, and 12 bases had no gene match. CDR3 length: 16 residues. CDR3 nucleotide sequence: TGCAGTGCTAGAGGGATGTACCGGGACAGGGACGACGAGCAGTACTTC. Translation: CSARGMYRDRDDEQYF.

This clonotype was seen a few times. This chain joins TRBV30 and TRBJ2-3, with D unresolved. The germline CDR1 and CDR2 sequences are GTSNPN and SVGIG (reference sequence). This CDR3 is 10 amino acids long. Trimming stripped 7 bases from V and 8 bases from J, with 10 bases between. The CDR3 DNA reads as TGTGCCTTGAAGATCGGTACGCAGTATTTT. It yields the protein CALKIGTQYF.

This clonotype showed up just a few times. This chain links TRBV20-1 with TRBJ2-5, with a tentative D call TRBD2 (7 bases). Trimming removed 3 bases at V and 4 bases at J, with 27 bases between. The CDR3 extends over 18 amino acids. CDR1 and CDR2 from the germline V gene are DFQATT and SNEGSKA (reference sequence). CDR3: CSASPPVGGGLWRETQYF. CDR3 nucleotide sequence: TGCAGTGCTAGTCCCCCCGTAGGCGGGGGCCTTTGGAGAGAGACCCAGTACTTC.